This T cell receptor (beta chain) was captured in a study of blood T cell repertoires in COVID-19. Here immunoSEQ multiplex PCR was the method, and the copy in TCRdb shows in-frame clones only, minus some. The sample lists hundreds of thousands of clones, about nine tenths occurring once. Cohort placement rested on clinical history that participants reported themselves. Germline V gives CDR1 MNHNY, CDR2 SVGAGI (reference sequence). Trimming pared 6 bases from V and 0 bases from J, leaving 27 bases between. The CDR3 extends over 20 amino acids. The gene calls are TRBV6-6 and TRBJ1-3; unclear D gene. This TCR was sampled from a woman aged 30 to 39 with acute COVID-19. Sequencing input: PBMCs or T cells enriched from blood (not recorded which). In nucleotides, the CDR3 is TGTGCCAGCAGCCGAACTATATTTTTAGGGCGGAGGAGCTCTGGAAACACCATATATTTT. It specifies CASSRTIFLGRRSSGNTIYF.